This T cell receptor beta chain was documented in a study of blood T cell dynamics during melanoma immunotherapy. Study-wide background: First-line therapy was either pembrolizumab or nivolumab with ipilimumab for metastatic melanoma.

Time point noted: pre-treatment baseline. Patients had no prior systemic cancer treatment, immunosuppressants or other active cancers. In the case of this clone: Its antigen is not known.

This CDR3 has 16 residues. In germline, CDR1 is MNHNS, CDR2 SASEGT. V lost 3 bases and J lost 4, with 17 bases in between. General study points: Unlike progressors, later disease-control patients had W3 repertoires gaining clonality or diversity.

Each bulk PBMC sample had about 330 ng DNA loaded. The protocol was immunoSEQ multiplex PCR, while the TCRdb copy is restricted to in-frame clones and leaves out a portion. The sample includes 15,000 to 20,000 clones, 90% to 95% seen only once; the top ten take around 1.7%. The source is a human donor with melanoma. This chain uses TRBV6-1 with TRBJ2-3; the D gene is possibly TRBD1 (5 bases). This specimen was blood, taken from a patient treated with checkpoint blockade. The CDR3 sequence: CASSDPGAIPPDTQYF. For the CDR3, the DNA is TGTGCCAGCAGTGACCCTGGGGCTATTCCGCCAGATACGCAGTATTTT.